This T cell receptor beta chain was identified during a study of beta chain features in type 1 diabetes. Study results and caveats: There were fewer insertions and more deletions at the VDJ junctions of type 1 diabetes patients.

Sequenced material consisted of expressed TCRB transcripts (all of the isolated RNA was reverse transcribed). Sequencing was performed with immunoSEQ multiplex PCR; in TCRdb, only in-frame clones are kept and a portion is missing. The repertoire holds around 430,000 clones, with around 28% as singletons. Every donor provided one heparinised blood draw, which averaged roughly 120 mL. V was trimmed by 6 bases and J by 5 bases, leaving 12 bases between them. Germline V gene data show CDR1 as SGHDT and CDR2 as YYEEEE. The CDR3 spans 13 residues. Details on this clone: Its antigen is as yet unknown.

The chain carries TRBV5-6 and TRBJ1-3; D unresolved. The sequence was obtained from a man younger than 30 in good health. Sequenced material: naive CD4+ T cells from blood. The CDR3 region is CASTSLGRNTIYF. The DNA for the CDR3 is TGTGCCAGCACCTCCCTTGGCCGAAACACCATATATTTT.